This T cell receptor beta chain was documented in a study of shared clonotypes between healthy human individuals. Germline V lookup: CDR1 SGHNT, CDR2 YYREEE (reference sequence). V gave up 4 bases and J gave up 2 bases; unmatched junction bases: 6. The CDR3 sequence is 16 residues long. TCRdb's table, derived via immunoSEQ multiplex PCR, lists solely in-frame clones and lacks some. The sample lists around 1.4 million clones; about 98.5% were seen once. What was sequenced was naive CD4+ T cells sorted from blood. Subset denoted: CD45RA+ positively selected. V gene TRBV5-4 combines with J gene TRBJ2-7; 13 bases match TRBD2. This TCR was recovered from a man aged 30 to 39 in good health. CDR3 residues: CASSSYGTSGTYEQYF. The CDR3 DNA reads TGTGCCAGCAGCAGCTACGGGACTAGCGGGACCTACGAGCAGTACTTC.